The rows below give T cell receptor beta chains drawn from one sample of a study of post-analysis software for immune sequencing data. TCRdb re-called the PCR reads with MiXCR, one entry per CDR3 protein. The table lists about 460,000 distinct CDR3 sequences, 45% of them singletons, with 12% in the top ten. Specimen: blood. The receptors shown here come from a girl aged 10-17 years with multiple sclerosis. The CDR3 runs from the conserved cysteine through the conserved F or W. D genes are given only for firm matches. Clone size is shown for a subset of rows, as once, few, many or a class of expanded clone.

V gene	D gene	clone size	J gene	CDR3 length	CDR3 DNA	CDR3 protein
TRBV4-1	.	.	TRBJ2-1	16	TGCGCCAGCAGCCAAGGGACTAGGGGGCCCTACAATGAGCAGTTCTTC	CASSQGTRGPYNEQFF
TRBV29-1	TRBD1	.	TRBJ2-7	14	TGCAGCGCTCCGGGACAGAGTTACCCCTACGAGCAGTACTTC	CSAPGQSYPYEQYF
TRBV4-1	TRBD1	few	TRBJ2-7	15	TGCGCCAGCAGCCAACCGGGACAGGGACTGTACGAGCAGTACTTC	CASSQPGQGLYEQYF
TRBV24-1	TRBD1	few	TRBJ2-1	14	TGTGCCACCAGTCTGACAGGGTCATACAATGAGCAGTTCTTC	CATSLTGSYNEQFF
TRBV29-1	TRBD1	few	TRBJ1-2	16	TGCAGCGTTGCCCTTCGGGACAGGGGGCCCTTGGATGGCTACACCTTC	CSVALRDRGPLDGYTF
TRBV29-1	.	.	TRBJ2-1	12	TGCAGCGTTCACGCATCGGGCGGTGAGCAGTTCTTC	CSVHASGGEQFF
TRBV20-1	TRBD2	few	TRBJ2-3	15	TGCAGTGCTCATAAAGGACTAGCGGGAGTAGATACGCAGTATTTT	CSAHKGLAGVDTQYF
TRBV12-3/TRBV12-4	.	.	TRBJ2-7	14	TGTGCCAGCACCAAGCGGGACACAAGGGACGAGCAGTACTTC	CASTKRDTRDEQYF
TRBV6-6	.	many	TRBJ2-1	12	TGTGCCAGCAGTTACGGCGGGACAGAGCAGTTCTTC	CASSYGGTEQFF
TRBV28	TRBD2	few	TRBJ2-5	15	TGTGCCAGCAGTTTTCTAGCGGGTCTCGGGGAGACCCAGTACTTC	CASSFLAGLGETQYF
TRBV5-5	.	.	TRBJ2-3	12	TGTGCCAGCGGCCCCGTAACGGATACGCAGTATTTT	CASGPVTDTQYF
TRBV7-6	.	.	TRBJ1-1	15	TGTGCCAGCAGCTTAGCCCCGGACGGAGACACTGAAGCTTTCTTT	CASSLAPDGDTEAFF
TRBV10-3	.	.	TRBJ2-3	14	TGTGCCATCAGTCCTGACAGAACCACAGATACGCAGTATTTT	CAISPDRTTDTQYF
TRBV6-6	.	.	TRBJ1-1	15	TGTGCCAGCAGTTACGGGCCCAGCCGTGACACTGAAGCTTTCTTT	CASSYGPSRDTEAFF
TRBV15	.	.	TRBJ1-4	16	TGTGCCACCAGCAGAGTTGGCAGGGAGGTTTATGAAAAACTGTTTTTT	CATSRVGREVYEKLFF
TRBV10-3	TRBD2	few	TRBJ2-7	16	TGTGCCATCAGTACCATAGCGGGAGGGAACTCCTACGAGCAGTACTTC	CAISTIAGGNSYEQYF
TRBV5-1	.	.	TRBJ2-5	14	TGCGCCAGCAGCTCTGGGGGGCGCATGGAGACCCAGTACTTC	CASSSGGRMETQYF
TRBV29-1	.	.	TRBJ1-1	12	TGCAGCGTTGACAGGGTCAACACTGAAGCTTTCTTT	CSVDRVNTEAFF
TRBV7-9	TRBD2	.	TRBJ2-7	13	TGTGCCAGCGGGACTAGCGGTTTGGGGGAGCAGTACTTC	CASGTSGLGEQYF
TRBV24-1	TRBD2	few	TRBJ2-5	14	TGTGCCACCAGTGAAGGACTAGCGGGAGAGACCCAGTACTTC	CATSEGLAGETQYF
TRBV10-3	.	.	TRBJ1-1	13	TGTGTCATCAGTGAGTCAGGGAACACTGAAGCTTTCTTT	CVISESGNTEAFF
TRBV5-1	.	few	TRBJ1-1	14	TGCGCCAGCAGCTTGGCAGGGATGAACACTGAAGCTTTCTTT	CASSLAGMNTEAFF
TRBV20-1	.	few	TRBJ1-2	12	TGCAGTGCTCCCCCGAAGCTCTATGGCTACACCTTC	CSAPPKLYGYTF
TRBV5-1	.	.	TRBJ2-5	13	TGCGCCAGCAGCCGACAGACTCAAGAGACCCAGTACTTC	CASSRQTQETQYF
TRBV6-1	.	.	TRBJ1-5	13	TGTGCCAGCAGTGAAGGACCGCTAAGGGCCCAGCATTTT	CASSEGPLRAQHF
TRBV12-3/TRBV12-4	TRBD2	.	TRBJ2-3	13	TGTGCCAGCACCAGACTAGCGGGAGATACGCAGTATTTT	CASTRLAGDTQYF
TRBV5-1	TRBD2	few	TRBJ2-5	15	TGCGCCAGCAGCTTGAGCGTCGGCGGGAGCGAGACCCAGTACTTC	CASSLSVGGSETQYF
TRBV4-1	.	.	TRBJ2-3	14	TGCGCCAGCAGCCAAGTCAGGGACACAGATACGCAGTATTTT	CASSQVRDTDTQYF
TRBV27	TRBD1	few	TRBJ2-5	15	TGTGCCAGCAGTTTATACAGGGGGAACCAAGAGACCCAGTACTTC	CASSLYRGNQETQYF
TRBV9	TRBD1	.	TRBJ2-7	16	TGTGCCAGCAGCGTAGGACAGGGTGCAACATTCTACGAGCAGTACTTC	CASSVGQGATFYEQYF
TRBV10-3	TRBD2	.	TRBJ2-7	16	TGTGCCATCAGTGAGTCCCTGGGGACTAGCGGGTTGAAGCAGTACTTC	CAISESLGTSGLKQYF
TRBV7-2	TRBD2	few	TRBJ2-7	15	TGTGCCAGCAGCTTGCCGGGACTAGCTACCTACGAGCAGTACTTC	CASSLPGLATYEQYF
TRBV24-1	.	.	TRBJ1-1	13	TGTGCCATAAGTAAGCAGGGTGGCACTGAAGCTTTCTTT	CAISKQGGTEAFF
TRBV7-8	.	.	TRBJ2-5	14	TGTGCCAGCAGCTTAGCGTGGAGCGTTGAGACCCAGTACTTC	CASSLAWSVETQYF
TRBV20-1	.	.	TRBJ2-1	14	TGCAGTGCTATGCAGGAGAACTCCTACAATGAGCAGTTCTTC	CSAMQENSYNEQFF
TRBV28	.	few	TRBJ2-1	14	TGTGCCAGCAGTTTAATAGACTCTTACAATGAGCAGTTCTTC	CASSLIDSYNEQFF
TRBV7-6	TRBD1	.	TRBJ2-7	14	TGTGCCAGCAGCTTAGCGCGACAGGGCTACGAGCAGTACTTC	CASSLARQGYEQYF
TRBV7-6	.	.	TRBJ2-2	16	TGTGCCAGCAGCTCTAGCTTATTGATTCGTACCGGGGAGCTGTTTTTT	CASSSSLLIRTGELFF
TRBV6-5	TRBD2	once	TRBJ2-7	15	TGTGCCAGCAGTCTAGCGGGAGAGGGGACCTACGAGCAGTACTTC	CASSLAGEGTYEQYF
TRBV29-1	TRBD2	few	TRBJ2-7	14	TGCAGCGCTGGCTCGGGACTACTATCCTACGAGCAGTACTTC	CSAGSGLLSYEQYF
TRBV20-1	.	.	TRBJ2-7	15	TGCAGTGCCACAAGTTCCGGGACCTACTCCTACGAGCAGTACTTC	CSATSSGTYSYEQYF
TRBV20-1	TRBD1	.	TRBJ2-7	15	TGCAGTGCTAGACGCGGGACAGGGGATGGTGACGAGCAGTACTTC	CSARRGTGDGDEQYF
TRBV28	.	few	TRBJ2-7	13	TGTGCCAGCAGTTTGTATAGGTCGTACGAGCAGTACTTC	CASSLYRSYEQYF
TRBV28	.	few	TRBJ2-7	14	TGTGCCAGCGATGACAGGGGACTAACCTACGAGCAGTACTTC	CASDDRGLTYEQYF
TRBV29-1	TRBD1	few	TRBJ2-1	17	TGCAGCGTTGAACCCTCCTCGGACAGGGTCGGCTACAATGAGCAGTTCTTC	CSVEPSSDRVGYNEQFF
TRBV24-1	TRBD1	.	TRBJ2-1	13	TGTGCCACCCACGGGACAGAAAACAATGAGCAGTTCTTC	CATHGTENNEQFF
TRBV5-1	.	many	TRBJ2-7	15	TGCGCCAGCAGCTTGGAGAGTACCAGGGTCTACGAGCAGTACTTC	CASSLESTRVYEQYF